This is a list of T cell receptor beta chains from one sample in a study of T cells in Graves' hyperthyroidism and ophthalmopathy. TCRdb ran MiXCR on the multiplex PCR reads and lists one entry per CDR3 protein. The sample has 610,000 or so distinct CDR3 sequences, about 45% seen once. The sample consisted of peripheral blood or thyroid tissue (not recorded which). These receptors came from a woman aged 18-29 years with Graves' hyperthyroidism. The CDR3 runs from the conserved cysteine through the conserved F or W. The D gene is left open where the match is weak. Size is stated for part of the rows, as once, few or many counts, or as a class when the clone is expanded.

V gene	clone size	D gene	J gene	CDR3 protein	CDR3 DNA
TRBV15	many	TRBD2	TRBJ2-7	CATSSGGYEQYF	TGTGCCACCAGCAGCGGGGGGTACGAGCAGTACTTC
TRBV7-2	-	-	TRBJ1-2	CASSWVPSFRGGYGGYTF	TGTGCCAGCAGCTGGGTCCCATCCTTCAGGGGCGGGTATGGGGGCTACACCTTC
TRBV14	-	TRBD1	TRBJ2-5	CASSLQGTPYEQGLETQYF	TGTGCCAGCAGCCTACAGGGGACCCCCTACGAGCAGGGTTTAGAGACCCAGTACTTC
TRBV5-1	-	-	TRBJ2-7	CASSDGGTLDEQYF	TGCGCCAGCAGCGATGGGGGAACGTTGGACGAGCAGTACTTC
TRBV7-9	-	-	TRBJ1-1	CASSLLGGTEAFF	TGTGCCAGCAGCTTATTGGGGGGGACTGAAGCTTTCTTT
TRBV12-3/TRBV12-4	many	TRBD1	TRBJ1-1	CGAGRGVATEAFF	TGTGGAGCGGGCAGGGGGGTGGCCACTGAAGCTTTCTTT
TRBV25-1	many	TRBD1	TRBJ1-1	CASSPWGQGGEAFF	TGTGCCAGCAGTCCTTGGGGACAGGGAGGTGAAGCTTTCTTT
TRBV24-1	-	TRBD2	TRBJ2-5	CATSDRLAGGLETQYF	TGTGCCACCAGTGATCGACTAGCGGGAGGGCTGGAGACCCAGTACTTC
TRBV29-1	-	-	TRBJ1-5	CSMGQSLNNQPQHF	TGCAGCATGGGCCAGAGCCTTAACAATCAGCCCCAGCATTTT
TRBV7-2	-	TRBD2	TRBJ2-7	CASSLDIEASGDNEQYF	TGTGCCAGCAGCTTAGATATTGAGGCTAGCGGGGACAATGAGCAGTACTTC
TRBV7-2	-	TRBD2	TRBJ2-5	CASSAFSGRKETQYF	TGTGCCAGCAGCGCCTTCAGCGGGAGGAAAGAGACCCAGTACTTC
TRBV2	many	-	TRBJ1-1	CAAEGIGDTEAFF	TGTGCCGCTGAGGGGATAGGGGACACTGAAGCTTTCTTT
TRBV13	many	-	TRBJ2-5	CASSSPGTFLETQYF	TGTGCCAGCAGCTCCCCCGGGACATTCCTCGAGACCCAGTACTTC
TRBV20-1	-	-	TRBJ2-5	CSARKGSSETQYF	TGCAGTGCTAGAAAGGGCAGCTCGGAGACCCAGTACTTC
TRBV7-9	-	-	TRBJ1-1	CASSLRGGGGEAFF	TGTGCCAGCAGCTTAAGAGGGGGAGGAGGTGAAGCTTTCTTT
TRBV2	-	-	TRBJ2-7	CASSLDGRNQPQQYF	TGTGCCAGCAGTCTTGACGGGCGCAATCAGCCCCAGCAGTACTTC
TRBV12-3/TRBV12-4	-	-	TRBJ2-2	CASSPAGQGNTGELFF	TGTGCCAGCAGCCCCGCTGGACAAGGGAACACCGGGGAGCTGTTTTTT
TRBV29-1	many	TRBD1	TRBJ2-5	CSVPDRGGETQYF	TGCAGCGTTCCGGACAGGGGGGGAGAGACCCAGTACTTC
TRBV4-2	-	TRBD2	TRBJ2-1	CASSLPLAGVGDEQFF	TGTGCCAGCAGCCTCCCACTAGCGGGAGTGGGGGATGAGCAGTTCTTC
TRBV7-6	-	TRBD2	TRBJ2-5	CASSLGSLVGLAGGETQYF	TGTGCCAGCAGCTTAGGGTCTTTGGTTGGACTAGCGGGAGGAGAGACCCAGTACTTC
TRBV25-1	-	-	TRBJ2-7	CASSSSGPLSYEQYF	TGTGCCAGCAGCTCCTCCGGGCCCCTCAGCTACGAGCAGTACTTC
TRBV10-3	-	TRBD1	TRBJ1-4	CATSRTGEGYEKLFF	TGTGCCACCTCGAGGACAGGGGAGGGCTACGAAAAACTGTTTTTT
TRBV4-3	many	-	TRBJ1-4	CASSHEAGVTNEKLFF	TGCGCCAGCAGCCATGAGGCGGGGGTCACTAATGAAAAACTGTTTTTT
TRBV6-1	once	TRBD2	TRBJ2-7	CASSARTTSGRTYEQYF	TGTGCCAGCAGTGCGAGAACTACTAGCGGGAGAACCTACGAGCAGTACTTC
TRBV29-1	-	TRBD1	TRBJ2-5	CSPDRGAETQYF	TGCAGCCCGGACAGGGGCGCAGAGACCCAGTACTTC
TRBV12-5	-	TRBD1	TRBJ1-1	CASGFGTGSYEAFF	TGTGCTAGTGGTTTTGGGACAGGTAGTTATGAAGCTTTCTTT
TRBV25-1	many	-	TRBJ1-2	CASSERTPLPFGYTF	TGTGCCAGCAGTGAACGGACCCCCCTCCCGTTTGGCTACACCTTC
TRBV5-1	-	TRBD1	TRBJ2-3	CASSLGQGEEFSTDTQYF	TGCGCCAGCAGCTTGGGGCAGGGGGAAGAGTTTAGCACAGATACGCAGTATTTT
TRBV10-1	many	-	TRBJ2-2	CASTPDGYPGELFF	TGCGCCAGCACTCCAGACGGGTACCCCGGGGAGCTGTTTTTT
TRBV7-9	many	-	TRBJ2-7	CASQPGYSSYEQYF	TGTGCCTCCCAGCCCGGATACAGCTCCTACGAGCAGTACTTC
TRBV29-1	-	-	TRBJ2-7	CSESGPQWTYEQYF	TGCAGCGAGTCGGGACCCCAATGGACCTACGAGCAGTACTTC
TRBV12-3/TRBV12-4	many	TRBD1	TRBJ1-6	CASSLTGGNSPLHF	TGTGCCAGCAGTCTAACAGGGGGGAATTCACCCCTCCACTTT
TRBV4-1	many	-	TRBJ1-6	CASSQEGGRLNSPLHF	TGCGCCAGCAGCCAAGAAGGGGGACGGCTGAATTCACCCCTCCACTTT
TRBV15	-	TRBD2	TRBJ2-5	CATSRVLRLAGGSETQHF	TGTGCCACCAGCAGAGTTCTACGGCTAGCGGGAGGTTCAGAGACCCAGCACTTC
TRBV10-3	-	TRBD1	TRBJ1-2	CAISGDRDNYGYTF	TGTGCCATCAGTGGGGACAGGGATAACTATGGCTACACCTTC
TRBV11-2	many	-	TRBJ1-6	CASSFQGIASPLHF	TGTGCCAGCAGCTTCCAAGGGATTGCTTCACCCCTCCACTTT